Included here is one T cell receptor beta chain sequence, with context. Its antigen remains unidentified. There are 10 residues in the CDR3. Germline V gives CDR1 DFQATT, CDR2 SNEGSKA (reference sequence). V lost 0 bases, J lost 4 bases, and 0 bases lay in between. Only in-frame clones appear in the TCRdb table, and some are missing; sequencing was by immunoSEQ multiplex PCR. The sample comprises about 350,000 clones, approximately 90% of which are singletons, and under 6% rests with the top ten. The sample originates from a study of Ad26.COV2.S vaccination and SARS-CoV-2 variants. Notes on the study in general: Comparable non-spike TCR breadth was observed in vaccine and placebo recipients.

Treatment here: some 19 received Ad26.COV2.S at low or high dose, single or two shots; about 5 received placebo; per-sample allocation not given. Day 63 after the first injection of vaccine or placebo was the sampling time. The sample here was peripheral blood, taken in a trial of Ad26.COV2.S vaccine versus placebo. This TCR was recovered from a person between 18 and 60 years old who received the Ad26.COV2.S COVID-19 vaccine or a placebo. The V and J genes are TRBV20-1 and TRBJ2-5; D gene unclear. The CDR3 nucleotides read TGCAGTGCTAGAGAAGAGACCCAGTACTTC. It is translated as CSAREETQYF.